These T cell receptor beta chains were read from a single sample in a study of shared clonotypes between healthy human individuals. Sequencing used immunoSEQ multiplex PCR; TCRdb keeps in-frame clones, though not all of them. The sample gives a few million clones, over 85% of which show up once; around 0.14% is in the top ten. The sequencing input was naive CD4+ T cells sorted from blood. The receptors were gathered from a young man in good health. Each CDR3 is given with its conserved first and last residue. Each record gives: D gene, clone size, V gene, J gene, CDR3 DNA, CDR3 protein. D genes are given only for firm matches. Size is omitted from some rows. Given values are once, few, many or a class for expanded clones.

D: .
size: .
V: TRBV7-7
J: TRBJ1-1
DNA: TGTGCTAGCAGCTTAGCGCGGGGGGCTGAAGCTTTCTTT
CDR3: CASSLARGAEAFF

D: TRBD1
size: .
V: TRBV6-6
J: TRBJ1-4
DNA: TGTGCCAGCAGTTCAGACAGGGCCCCTAATGAAAAACTGTTTTTT
CDR3: CASSSDRAPNEKLFF

D: .
size: .
V: TRBV21-1
J: TRBJ2-1
DNA: TGTGCCAGCAGCATCGTCTGCGCGGGGGATGAGCAGTTCTTC
CDR3: CASSIVCAGDEQFF

D: .
size: .
V: TRBV2
J: TRBJ1-3
DNA: TGTGCCAGCATGGAGGTCTCTGGAAACACCATATATTTT
CDR3: CASMEVSGNTIYF

D: .
size: .
V: TRBV6-6
J: TRBJ2-1
DNA: TGTGCCAGCAATAGGGACGTACGTGAGCAGTTCTTC
CDR3: CASNRDVREQFF

D: TRBD1
size: .
V: TRBV19
J: TRBJ1-5
DNA: TGTGCCAGTAGTATCGGAAGCGGGACAGCACTCGATAGCAATCAGCCCCAGCATTTT
CDR3: CASSIGSGTALDSNQPQHF

D: .
size: .
V: TRBV6-5
J: TRBJ2-7
DNA: TGTGCCACGTCCGGGCGGGGACAACTCGCCTACGAGCAGTACTTC
CDR3: CATSGRGQLAYEQYF

D: .
size: .
V: TRBV30
J: TRBJ1-3
DNA: TGTGCCTCCCGCCCGAGGCAGGGCCACTCTGGAAACACCATATATTTT
CDR3: CASRPRQGHSGNTIYF

D: TRBD1
size: .
V: TRBV7-2
J: TRBJ2-7
DNA: TGTGCCAGCAGCTTAAGCAGGGGGCTTTACGAGCAGTACTTC
CDR3: CASSLSRGLYEQYF

D: TRBD1
size: .
V: TRBV5-4
J: TRBJ1-4
DNA: TGTGCCAGCAGCCGCGCCGGGACAGAGAATGAAAAACTGTTTTTT
CDR3: CASSRAGTENEKLFF

D: TRBD2
size: .
V: TRBV9
J: TRBJ2-4
DNA: TGTGCCAGCAGTGGGGAGGGTAACATTCAGTACTTC
CDR3: CASSGEGNIQYF

D: .
size: .
V: TRBV5-4
J: TRBJ2-5
DNA: TGTGCCAGCAGCACCGAAGTTGGCAGCGTCCAAGAGACCCAGTACTTC
CDR3: CASSTEVGSVQETQYF

D: .
size: .
V: TRBV5-4
J: TRBJ2-5
DNA: TGTGCCAGCAGCTACCAAGTCGAGACCCAGTACTTC
CDR3: CASSYQVETQYF

D: .
size: .
V: TRBV30
J: TRBJ1-6
DNA: TGTGCCTGGAGTGTACTCCGCACCTTCGGAGGTAATTCACCCCTCCACTTT
CDR3: CAWSVLRTFGGNSPLHF

D: TRBD1
size: .
V: TRBV7-2
J: TRBJ2-7
DNA: TGTGCCAGCAGCCCATTTCCCGGGACAGTTTCCTACGAGCAGTACTTC
CDR3: CASSPFPGTVSYEQYF

D: .
size: .
V: TRBV7-3
J: TRBJ1-1
DNA: TGTGCCAGCAGCTTTAAAAAAACTGAAGCTTTCTTT
CDR3: CASSFKKTEAFF

D: .
size: .
V: TRBV14
J: TRBJ2-1
DNA: TGTGCCAGCAGCCAAGACCCTACGGGTATGGTAGTCTTC
CDR3: CASSQDPTGMVVF

D: .
size: .
V: TRBV9
J: TRBJ2-7
DNA: TGTGCCAGCAGCCTCTCCCCCGAAGCGGGCCCCGACGAGCAGTACTTC
CDR3: CASSLSPEAGPDEQYF

D: .
size: .
V: TRBV10-1
J: TRBJ2-3
DNA: TGCGCCAGCAGTGATGTCGGGAGCACAGATACGCAGTATTTT
CDR3: CASSDVGSTDTQYF

D: TRBD1
size: .
V: TRBV5-1
J: TRBJ1-2
DNA: TGCGCCAGCAGCTTAGGGACAGGGGGCAACTATGGCTACACCTTC
CDR3: CASSLGTGGNYGYTF

D: .
size: few
V: TRBV7-2
J: TRBJ2-5
DNA: TGTGCCAGCAGCTTAGGGCAGGGGTCAGAGACCCAGTACTTC
CDR3: CASSLGQGSETQYF

D: .
size: .
V: TRBV4-1
J: TRBJ1-4
DNA: TGCGCCAGCAGCCTCCTCCCGGGACACAAAATTGCAACTAATGAAAAACTGTTTTTT
CDR3: CASSLLPGHKIATNEKLFF

D: .
size: .
V: TRBV14
J: TRBJ1-3
DNA: TGTGCCAGCAGCCAAGATAGAAACACCATATATTTT
CDR3: CASSQDRNTIYF

D: TRBD2
size: .
V: TRBV5-6
J: TRBJ2-7
DNA: TGTGCCAGCAGCCCCCTCGGAGTAGCGGGAGGGCACGAGCAGTACTTC
CDR3: CASSPLGVAGGHEQYF

D: .
size: .
V: TRBV5-6
J: TRBJ1-2
DNA: TGTGCCAGCAGCTTGGACAGAGCACCGGGCTACACCTTC
CDR3: CASSLDRAPGYTF

D: .
size: .
V: TRBV7-2
J: TRBJ2-7
DNA: TGTGCCAGCAGCTTAGCAGGAGGGCCGAGCTCCTACGAGCAGTACTTC
CDR3: CASSLAGGPSSYEQYF

D: TRBD2
size: .
V: TRBV15
J: TRBJ2-3
DNA: TGTGCCACCAGCAGAGAACTTAGCGGGAGGGCTCCAGATACGCAGTATTTT
CDR3: CATSRELSGRAPDTQYF

D: .
size: .
V: TRBV10-1
J: TRBJ2-7
DNA: TGCGCCAGCAGTGAGGGGGTCGGCTACTACGAGCAGTACTTC
CDR3: CASSEGVGYYEQYF

D: .
size: .
V: TRBV7-9
J: TRBJ2-7
DNA: TGTGCCAGCAGCTTCCAGGACGGGTACGAGCAGTACTTC
CDR3: CASSFQDGYEQYF